This entry lists 21 T cell receptor beta chains sequenced from one sample in a study of CD8 T cells in ankylosing spondylitis. MiXCR, applied by TCRdb to the 5' RACE reads, yields one record per CDR3 protein. The table lists more than 150,000 distinct CDR3 sequences, about 20% of them singletons. Sequenced: blood, either unsorted or a sorted T cell fraction (not recorded which). Every receptor here comes from a male donor under 30 with ankylosing spondylitis or in good health (not recorded which).

The chain combines TRBV6-6 with TRBJ1-4; perhaps TRBD1 as D (5 bases). The V end was cut by 7 bases, the J end by 8 bases, with 11 bases between. CDR1 and CDR2 (germline): MNHNY, SVGAGI (reference sequence). The CDR3 runs 12 residues. CDR3 coding DNA: TGTGCCAGCAAACAGGAGCCCGAAAAACTGTTTTTT. Translation: CASKQEPEKLFF.

This clonotype was observed many times. The V gene is TRBV5-6, the J gene TRBJ2-7, with TRBD2 identical over 7 bases. V was pared by 1 base and J by 2 bases, with 3 bases of the junction left unmatched. The CDR3 covers 14 residues. Germline V gene sequence: CDR1 SGHDT, CDR2 YYEEEE. CDR3 nucleotide sequence: TGTGCCAGCAGCTTGCGGGCGGGGGCCTACGAGCAGTACGTC. Its protein is CASSLRAGAYEQYV.

This clonotype was found many times. This rearrangement joins TRBV4-3 to TRBJ2-3, with 7 bases aligning to TRBD2. This CDR3 spans 19 amino acids. V shed 0 bases and J 4 bases; nucleotides not matched to a gene: 16. Germline CDR1 LGHNA, CDR2 YSLEER. DNA of the CDR3: TGCGCCAGCAGCCAAGATGCCCAAAGACGGGAGGTCGTCGCAGATACGCAGTATTTT. Residues: CASSQDAQRREVVADTQYF.

This clonotype occurred many times. V and J are TRBV7-7 and TRBJ2-1; D gene ambiguous. The CDR3 runs to 14 residues. Germline V lookup: CDR1 SSHAT, CDR2 FNYEAQ (reference sequence). The V and J ends lost 8 bases and 3 bases respectively, with 14 bases between them. The CDR3 nucleotides are TGTGCCAGCCAGACCGGTCGAGACTACAATGAGCAGTTCTTC. Protein product: CASQTGRDYNEQFF.

The chain recombines TRBV6-6 with TRBJ2-5; D unresolved. The length of the CDR3 is 14 residues. The germline CDR1 and CDR2 sequences are MNHNY and SVGAGI (reference sequence). The V end lost 1 base, the J end lost 5 bases, and 11 bases lay between the germline ends. CDR3 sequence reads: CASSYFTGPETQYF. The CDR3 DNA reads as TGTGCCAGCAGTTACTTTACGGGTCCCGAGACCCAGTACTTC.

Ten or more counts support this clonotype. The CDR3, as DNA: TGTGCCAGCAGTAGGATCAGGGGGCGGGGGGTCGATGAGCAGTTCTTC. The encoded protein is CASSRIRGRGVDEQFF. The chain employs TRBV7-8 and TRBJ2-1; the D call may be TRBD1 or TRBD2 (8 bases each). Germline V gene lookup returns CDR1 SGHVS and CDR2 FQNEAQ. The CDR3 runs 16 residues. The V and J ends lost 6 bases and 8 bases respectively, with 23 bases between them.

This clonotype occurred many times. The J gene is TRBJ1-5, the V gene TRBV3-1; 9 bases agree with TRBD1. The CDR3 totals 13 residues. Germline CDR1 is LGHDT and CDR2 is YNNKEL (reference sequence). The V segment lost 4 bases and the J segment 9 bases; nucleotides outside the gene matches: 4. Here the CDR3 reads CASSPGQGAPQHF. The CDR3 DNA reads as TGTGCCAGCAGCCCGGGACAGGGCGCGCCCCAGCATTTT.

There are many counts of this clonotype. The gene calls are TRBV6-5 and TRBJ1-1; no reliable D call. The CDR3 runs to 13 residues. Germline V gene lookup returns CDR1 MNHEY and CDR2 SVGAGI. The ends were cut back, 5 bases at V and 0 bases at J, with 7 bases in the middle. The CDR3 loop reads CASSRGMNTEAFF. The CDR3 DNA sequence: TGTGCCAGCAGTCGGGGTATGAACACTGAAGCTTTCTTT.

This clonotype was counted ten times or more. DNA of the CDR3: TGTGCCAGCAGTAAACCTCCGACCTATGGCTACACCTTC. Protein: CASSKPPTYGYTF. J is TRBJ1-2 and V is TRBV12-3 or TRBV12-4; no clear D. There are 13 residues in the CDR3. Trimming cost V 5 bases and J 4 bases, with 11 bases left between them.

This clonotype was recorded at least ten times. The V and J genes are TRBV7-9 and TRBJ2-3, with TRBD2 as a possible D gene (5 bases). V lost 3 bases, J lost 2 bases, and 12 bases lay in between. The CDR3 extends over 15 amino acids. The V gene's germline CDR1 is SEHNR and CDR2 FQNEAQ (reference sequence). In DNA, the CDR3 is TGTGCCAGCAGCTTTACCTCCCGGGACACAGATACGCAGTATTTT. Translation gives CASSFTSRDTDTQYF. Filled out from reference TRBV7-9 and TRBJ2-3, the complete variable domain reads DTGVSQNPRHKITKRGQNVTFRCDPISEHNRLYWYRQTLGQGPEFLTYFQNEAQLEKSRLLSDRFSAERPKGSFSTLEIQRTEQGDSAMYLCASSFTSRDTDTQYFGPGTRLTVL.

This clonotype was recorded many times. The rearrangement links TRBV7-6 to TRBJ2-1; maybe TRBD1 (7 bases). The germline V and J ends were trimmed by 5 bases and 4 bases, with 21 bases remaining between them. The CDR3 runs to 17 residues. CDR1 and CDR2 (germline): SGHVS, FNYEAQ. The CDR3 region is CASSLGGGAPEYNEQFF. The CDR3 DNA follows: TGTGCCAGCAGCCTCGGAGGGGGCGCGCCCGAGTACAATGAGCAGTTCTTC. Based on the CDR3 plus reference TRBV7-6 and TRBJ2-1, the full variable domain is GAGVSQSPRYKVTKRGQDVALRCDPISGHVSLYWYRQALGQGPEFLTYFNYEAQQDKSGLPNDRFSAERPEGSISTLTIQRTEQRDSAMYRCASSLGGGAPEYNEQFFGPGTRLTVL.

The CDR3 loop is CSVEAAYGYTF. The CDR3 DNA follows: TGCAGCGTTGAGGCGGCCTATGGCTACACCTTC. V is TRBV29-1 and J is TRBJ1-2; D not certain. The CDR3 runs 11 residues. Germline CDR1 is SQVTM and CDR2 is ANQGSEA. With 3 bases removed from V and 4 bases from J, the gap between germline ends came to 6 bases.

This clonotype was observed many times. The gene calls are TRBV6-1 and TRBJ1-5; D remains unclear. Germline lookup yields CDR1 MNHNS and CDR2 SASEGT. The CDR3 is 16 residues long. Deletions cut 4 bases from V and 0 bases from J, with 13 bases between. DNA for the CDR3: TGTGCCAGCAGTGGTGAGGTAACCCTTAGCAATCAGCCCCAGCATTTT. This encodes CASSGEVTLSNQPQHF.

This clonotype was found a few times. This rearrangement joins TRBV12-3 or TRBV12-4 to TRBJ2-1, with unresolved D. Between the trimmed V and J ends, which lost 6 bases and 6 bases, there was a span of 6 bases. The CDR3 has 11 residues. CDR3 residues: CASSYLNEQFF. The CDR3 bases are TGTGCCAGCAGCTACCTCAATGAGCAGTTCTTC.

There are many counts of this clonotype. The V gene is TRBV6-5, the J gene TRBJ2-5; TRBD2 might be the D (5 bases). Germline CDR1 reads MNHEY; CDR2 reads SVGAGI. The germline V and J ends were trimmed by 4 bases and 1 base, with 10 bases remaining between them. This CDR3 is built from 14 residues. CDR3 amino acids: CASSFRGGQETQYF. The CDR3 DNA follows: TGTGCCAGCAGTTTCCGGGGTGGCCAAGAGACCCAGTACTTC.

This chain joins TRBV6-6 and TRBJ1-2; weak D call: TRBD1 (5 bases). The CDR3 length is 17 residues. The germline V gene encodes CDR1 MNHNY and CDR2 SVGAGI (reference sequence). Trimming removed 0 bases from V and 3 bases from J, with 17 bases in between. The CDR3 reads CASSYSALVQGDYGYTF. The CDR3, as DNA: TGTGCCAGCAGTTACTCCGCCCTAGTGCAAGGGGACTATGGCTACACCTTC.

This clonotype has at least ten counts. The V and J genes are TRBV30 and TRBJ2-1, with D maybe TRBD2 (5 bases). This CDR3 contains 11 residues. Trimming stripped 4 bases from V and 8 bases from J, with 9 bases between. Per germline, CDR1 GTSNPN and CDR2 SVGIG (reference sequence). DNA of the CDR3: TGTGCCTGGACTCGGGGATATGAGCAGTTCTTC. As protein: CAWTRGYEQFF.

The chain recombines TRBV7-2 with TRBJ2-3; D unclear. Germline-derived CDR1 and CDR2 are SGHTA and FQGNSA. The CDR3 spans 15 residues. Trimming took off 8 bases at V and 2 bases at J, with 17 bases between the two ends. The chain's CDR3 is CASCIKPGYTDTQYF. The CDR3 nucleotides read TGTGCCAGCTGTATCAAGCCCGGGTACACAGATACGCAGTATTTT.

This clonotype was counted at least ten times. The chain is built from TRBV11-2 and TRBJ2-2, with D uncertain. The CDR3 has 12 residues. V dropped 0 bases and J dropped 5 bases, with 1 base sitting between them. Germline CDR1 is SGHAT and CDR2 is FQNNGV. CDR3 sequence (DNA): TGTGCCAGCAGCTTAGAAACCGGGGAGCTGTTTTTT. As protein: CASSLETGELFF.

Ten or more counts support this clonotype. The chain is built from TRBV27 and TRBJ1-3, with 9 bases lining up with TRBD1. The V segment lost 4 bases and the J segment 1 base; nucleotides outside the gene matches: 5. This CDR3 has 16 residues. Germline loops: CDR1 MNHEY, CDR2 SMNVEV (reference sequence). CDR3 sequence (DNA): TGTGCCAGCAGTTCTCTCGGGACAGGGTCTGGAAACACCATATATTTT. This sequence encodes CASSSLGTGSGNTIYF.

V is TRBV6-1 and J is TRBJ2-7, with 10 bases aligning to TRBD2. Germline CDR1 reads MNHNS; CDR2 reads SASEGT. V shed 5 bases, J shed 6 bases, and the junction held 1 base outside the gene matches. This CDR3 is built from 12 residues. The CDR3 reads CASSRTSGEQYV. In DNA form, the CDR3 reads TGTGCCAGCAGTAGGACTAGCGGCGAGCAGTACGTC.